The present entry profiles one T cell receptor beta chain with its context. Antigen specificity is unknown. The data were taken from a study of response to subunit inactivated influenza vaccine. Germline trimming cut 6 bases from V and 4 bases from J; bases unmatched to any gene: 11. The CDR3 runs 16 residues. Per germline, CDR1 MNHEY and CDR2 SVGEGT. Study-level points and caveats: New T cells are recruited in small numbers by each seasonal influenza vaccination, according to the authors' suggestion.

TCRdb fed the RT-PCR reads into MiXCR, producing one record per CDR3 protein. The data contain hundreds of thousands of distinct CDR3 sequences, 14% of them singletons. V usage is TRBV6-2 or TRBV6-3 and J usage is TRBJ2-3; 9 bases line up with TRBD2. This material consisted of PBMCs from blood, taken about 14 days before vaccination. The source is a man aged 50-60 years who received an inactivated influenza vaccine. The CDR3 DNA reads TGTGCCAGCAGCCCCCTAAAAGCGGGAGGCTCAGATACGCAGTATTTT. The encoded protein is CASSPLKAGGSDTQYF.